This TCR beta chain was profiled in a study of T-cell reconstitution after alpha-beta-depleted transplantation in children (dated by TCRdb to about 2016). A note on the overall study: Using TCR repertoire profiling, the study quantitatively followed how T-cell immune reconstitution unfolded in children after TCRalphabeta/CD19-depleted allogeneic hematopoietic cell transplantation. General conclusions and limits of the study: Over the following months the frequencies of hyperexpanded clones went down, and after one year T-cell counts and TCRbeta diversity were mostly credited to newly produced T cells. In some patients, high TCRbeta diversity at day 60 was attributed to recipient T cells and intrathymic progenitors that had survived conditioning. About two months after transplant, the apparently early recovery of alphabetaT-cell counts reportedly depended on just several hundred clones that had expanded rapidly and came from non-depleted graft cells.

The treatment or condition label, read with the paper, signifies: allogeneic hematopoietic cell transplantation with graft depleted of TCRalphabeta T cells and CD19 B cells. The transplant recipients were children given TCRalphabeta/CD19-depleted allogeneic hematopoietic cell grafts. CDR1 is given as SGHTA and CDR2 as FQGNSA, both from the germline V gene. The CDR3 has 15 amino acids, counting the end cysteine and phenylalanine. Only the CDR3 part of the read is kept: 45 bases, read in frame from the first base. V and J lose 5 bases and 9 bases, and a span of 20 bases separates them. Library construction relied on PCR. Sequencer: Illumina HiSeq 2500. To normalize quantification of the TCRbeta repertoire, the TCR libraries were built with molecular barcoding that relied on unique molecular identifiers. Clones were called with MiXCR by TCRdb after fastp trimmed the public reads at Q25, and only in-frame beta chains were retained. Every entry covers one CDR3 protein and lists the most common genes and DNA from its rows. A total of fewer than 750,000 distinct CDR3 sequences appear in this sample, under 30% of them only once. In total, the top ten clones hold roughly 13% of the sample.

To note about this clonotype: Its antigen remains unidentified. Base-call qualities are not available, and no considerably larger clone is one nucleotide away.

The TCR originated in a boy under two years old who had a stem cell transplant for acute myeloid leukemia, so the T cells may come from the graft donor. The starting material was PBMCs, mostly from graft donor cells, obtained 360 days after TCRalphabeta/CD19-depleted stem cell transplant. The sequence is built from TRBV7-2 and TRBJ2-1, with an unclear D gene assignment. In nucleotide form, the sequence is TGTGCCAGCAGCCCGGAACGACAAGGGTACGGTGAGCAGTTCTTC. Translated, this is CASSPERQGYGEQFF. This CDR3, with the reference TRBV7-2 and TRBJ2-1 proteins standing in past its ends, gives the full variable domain GAGVSQSPSNKVTEKGKDVELRCDPISGHTALYWYRQSLGQGLEFLIYFQGNSAPDKSGLPSDRFSAERTGGSVSTLTIQRTQQEDSAVYLCASSPERQGYGEQFFGPGTRLTVL.